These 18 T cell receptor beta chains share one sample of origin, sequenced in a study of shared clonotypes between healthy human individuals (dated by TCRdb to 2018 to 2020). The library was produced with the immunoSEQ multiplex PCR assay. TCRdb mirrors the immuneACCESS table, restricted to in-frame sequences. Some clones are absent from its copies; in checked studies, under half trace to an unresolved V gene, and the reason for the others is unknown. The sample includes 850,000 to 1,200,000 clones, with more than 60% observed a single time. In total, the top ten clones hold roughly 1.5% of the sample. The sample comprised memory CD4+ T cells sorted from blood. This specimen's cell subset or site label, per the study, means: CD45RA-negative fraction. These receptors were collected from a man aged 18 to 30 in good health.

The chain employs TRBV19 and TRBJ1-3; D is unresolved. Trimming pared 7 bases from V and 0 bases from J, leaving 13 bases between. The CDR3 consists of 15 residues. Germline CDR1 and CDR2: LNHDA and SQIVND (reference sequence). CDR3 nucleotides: TGTGCCAGTATTGGACGCTTGAGCTCTGGAAACACCATATATTTT. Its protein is CASIGRLSSGNTIYF.

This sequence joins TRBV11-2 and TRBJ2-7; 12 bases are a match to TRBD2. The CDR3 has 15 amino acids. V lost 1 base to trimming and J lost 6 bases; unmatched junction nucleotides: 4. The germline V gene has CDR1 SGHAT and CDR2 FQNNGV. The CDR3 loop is CASSLGLAGGFEQYF. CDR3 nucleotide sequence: TGTGCCAGCAGCTTAGGCCTAGCGGGAGGGTTCGAGCAGTACTTC.

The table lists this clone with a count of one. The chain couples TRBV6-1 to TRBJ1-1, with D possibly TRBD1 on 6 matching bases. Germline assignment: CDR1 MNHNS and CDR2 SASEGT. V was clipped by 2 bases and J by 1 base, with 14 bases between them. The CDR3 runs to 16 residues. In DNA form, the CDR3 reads TGTGCCAGCAGTGAATTCCGGGGGCAAGGGAACACTGAAGCTTTCTTT. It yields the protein CASSEFRGQGNTEAFF.

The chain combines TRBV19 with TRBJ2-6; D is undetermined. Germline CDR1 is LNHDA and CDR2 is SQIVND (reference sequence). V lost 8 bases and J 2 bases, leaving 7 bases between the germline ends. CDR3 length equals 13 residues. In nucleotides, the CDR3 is TGTGCCAGTCTGCGAGCTGGGGCCAACGTCCTGACTTTC. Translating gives CASLRAGANVLTF. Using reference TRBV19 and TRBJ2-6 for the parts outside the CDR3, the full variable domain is DGGITQSPKYLFRKEGQNVTLSCEQNLNHDAMYWYRQDPGQGLRLIYYSQIVNDFQKGDIAEGYSVSREKKESFPLTVTSAQKNPTAFYLCASLRAGANVLTFGAGSRLTVL.

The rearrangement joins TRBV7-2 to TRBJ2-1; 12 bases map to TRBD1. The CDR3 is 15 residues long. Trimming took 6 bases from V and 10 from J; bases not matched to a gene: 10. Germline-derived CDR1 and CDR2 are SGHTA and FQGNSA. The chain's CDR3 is CASRLGQGAVREQFF. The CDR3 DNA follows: TGTGCCAGCAGACTGGGACAGGGGGCGGTTAGAGAGCAGTTCTTC.

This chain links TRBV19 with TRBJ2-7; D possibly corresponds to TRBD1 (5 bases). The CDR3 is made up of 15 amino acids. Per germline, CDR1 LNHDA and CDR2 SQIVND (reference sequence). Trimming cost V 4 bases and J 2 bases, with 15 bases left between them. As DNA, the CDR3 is TGTGCCAGTAGTAAAAGGACGGACAAGACCTACGAGCAGTACTTC. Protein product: CASSKRTDKTYEQYF.

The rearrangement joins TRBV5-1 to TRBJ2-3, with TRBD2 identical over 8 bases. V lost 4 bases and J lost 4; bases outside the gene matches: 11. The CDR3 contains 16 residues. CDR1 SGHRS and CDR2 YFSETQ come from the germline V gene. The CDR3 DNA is TGCGCCAGCAGCGAATCCGGGGGGGCAGTCGCAGATACGCAGTATTTT. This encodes CASSESGGAVADTQYF. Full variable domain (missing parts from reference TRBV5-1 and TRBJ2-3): KAGVTQTPRYLIKTRGQQVTLSCSPISGHRSVSWYQQTPGQGLQFLFEYFSETQRNKGNFPGRFSGRQFSNSRSEMNVSTLELGDSALYLCASSESGGAVADTQYFGPGTRLTVL.

This CDR3 is CSVRLGGGANEQFF. The CDR3 nucleotides read TGCAGCGTTAGGTTGGGCGGGGGGGCAAATGAGCAGTTCTTC. This chain joins TRBV29-1 and TRBJ2-1, with TRBD2 matching over 9 bases. CDR3 length equals 14 residues. Per germline, CDR1 SQVTM and CDR2 ANQGSEA. With 5 bases clipped from V and 7 bases from J, the junction kept 9 bases outside the gene matches.

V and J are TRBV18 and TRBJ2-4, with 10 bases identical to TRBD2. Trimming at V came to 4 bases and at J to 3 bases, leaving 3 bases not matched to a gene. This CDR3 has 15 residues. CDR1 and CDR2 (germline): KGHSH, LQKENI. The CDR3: CASSRGTSDKNIQYF. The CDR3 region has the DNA TGTGCCAGCTCACGGGGGACTAGCGACAAAAACATTCAGTACTTC.

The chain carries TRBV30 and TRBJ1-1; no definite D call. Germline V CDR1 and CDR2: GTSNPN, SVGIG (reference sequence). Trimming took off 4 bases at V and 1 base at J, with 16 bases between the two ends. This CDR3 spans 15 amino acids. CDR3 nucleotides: TGTGCCTGGAAGGAACGGCAGCTCTGGAACACTGAAGCTTTCTTT. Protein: CAWKERQLWNTEAFF. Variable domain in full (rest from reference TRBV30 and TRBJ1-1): SQTIHQWPATLVQPVGSPLSLECTVEGTSNPNLYWYRQAAGRGLQLLFYSVGIGQISSEVPQNLSASRPQDRQFILSSKKLLLSDSGFYLCAWKERQLWNTEAFFGQGTRLTVV.

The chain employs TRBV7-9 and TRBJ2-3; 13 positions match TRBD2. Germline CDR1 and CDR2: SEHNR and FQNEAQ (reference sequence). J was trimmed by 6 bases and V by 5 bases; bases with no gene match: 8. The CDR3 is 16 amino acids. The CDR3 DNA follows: TGTGCCAGCAGCACCCGGACTAGCGGGAGCATGGATACGCAGTATTTT. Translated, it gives CASSTRTSGSMDTQYF. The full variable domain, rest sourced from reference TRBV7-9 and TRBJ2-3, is DTGVSQNPRHKITKRGQNVTFRCDPISEHNRLYWYRQTLGQGPEFLTYFQNEAQLEKSRLLSDRFSAERPKGSFSTLEIQRTEQGDSAMYLCASSTRTSGSMDTQYFGPGTRLTVL.

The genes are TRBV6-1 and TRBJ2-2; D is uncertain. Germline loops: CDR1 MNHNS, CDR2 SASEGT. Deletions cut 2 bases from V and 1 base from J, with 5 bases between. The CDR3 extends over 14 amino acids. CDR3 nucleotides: TGTGCCAGCAGTGAAATGAGGAACACCGGGGAGCTGTTTTTT. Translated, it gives CASSEMRNTGELFF.

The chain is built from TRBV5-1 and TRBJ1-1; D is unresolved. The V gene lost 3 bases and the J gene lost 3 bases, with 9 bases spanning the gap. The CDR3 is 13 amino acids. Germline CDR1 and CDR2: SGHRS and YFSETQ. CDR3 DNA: TGCGCCAGCAGCTATACCAAGGACACTGAAGCTTTCTTT. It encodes CASSYTKDTEAFF.

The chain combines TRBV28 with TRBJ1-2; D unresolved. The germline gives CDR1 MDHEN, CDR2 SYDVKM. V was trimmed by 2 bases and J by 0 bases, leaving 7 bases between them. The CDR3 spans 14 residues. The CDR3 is CASSLGKTNYGYTF. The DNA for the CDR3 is TGTGCCAGCAGTTTAGGGAAAACTAACTATGGCTACACCTTC.

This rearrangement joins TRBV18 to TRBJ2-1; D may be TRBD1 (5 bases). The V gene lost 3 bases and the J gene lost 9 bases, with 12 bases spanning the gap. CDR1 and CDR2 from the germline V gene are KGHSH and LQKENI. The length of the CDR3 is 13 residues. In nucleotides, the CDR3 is TGTGCCAGCTCACCCACCGGCAGGGCTGAGCAGTTCTTC. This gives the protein CASSPTGRAEQFF. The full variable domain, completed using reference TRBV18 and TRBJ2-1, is NAGVMQNPRHLVRRRGQEARLRCSPMKGHSHVYWYRQLPEEGLKFMVYLQKENIIDESGMPKERFSAEFPKEGPSILRIQQVVRGDSAAYFCASSPTGRAEQFFGPGTRLTVL.

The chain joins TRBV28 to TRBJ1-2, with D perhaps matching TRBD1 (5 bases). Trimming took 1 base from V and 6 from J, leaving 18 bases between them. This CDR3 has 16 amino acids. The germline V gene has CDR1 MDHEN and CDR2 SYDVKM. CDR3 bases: TGTGCCAGCAGTTTATATAGGGCAGGGTGGAACAATGGCTACACCTTC. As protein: CASSLYRAGWNNGYTF.

DNA for the CDR3: TGTGCCTGGAGTGTGGCGAACTCTGGAAACACCATATATTTT. Encoded protein: CAWSVANSGNTIYF. This chain links TRBV30 with TRBJ1-3; D unclear. Germline V lookup: CDR1 GTSNPN, CDR2 SVGIG (reference sequence). V lost 0 bases and J 0 bases, leaving 6 bases between the germline ends. The length of the CDR3 is 14 residues.

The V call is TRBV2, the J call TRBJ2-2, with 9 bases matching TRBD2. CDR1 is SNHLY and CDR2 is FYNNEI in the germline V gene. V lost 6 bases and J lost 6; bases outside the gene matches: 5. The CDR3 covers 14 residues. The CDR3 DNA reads TGTGCCAGCAGGGGCGGGAGGGCCTCCGGGGAGCTGTTTTTT. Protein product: CASRGGRASGELFF.